The rows below give T cell receptor beta chains drawn from one sample of a study of T cell repertoires in cytomegalovirus infection. TCRdb recomputed calls from the reads with MiXCR, one row per CDR3 protein. The data hold 650,000 to 850,000 distinct CDR3 sequences, with 25% to 30% observed a single time. Their recognized antigens are unknown. The material sequenced was cultured CD8+ T cells from PBMCs, taken from culture after CMV antigen stimulation. Receptors originate from a human donor in good health (CMV status not recorded). Some clones in this sample may be carry-over from other donors' samples. Each CDR3 is given with its conserved first and last residue. D genes are given only for firm matches. Rows may omit the clone size; those that give it use once, few, many or a size class.

>TRBJ2-1|TRBV7-6|few|TRBD2
CASSSTSGGAVVYNEQFF
TGTGCCAGCAGCTCCACTAGCGGGGGGGCCGTAGTATACAATGAGCAGTTCTTC
>TRBJ2-1|TRBV19|few|.
CASSPPGDKSYNEQFF
TGTGCCAGTAGTCCCCCGGGGGACAAGTCCTACAATGAGCAGTTCTTC
>TRBJ1-6|TRBV4-3|.|TRBD1
CASSQKQGKPLHF
TGCGCCAGCAGCCAAAAACAGGGGAAACCCCTCCACTTT
>TRBJ2-7|TRBV12-3/TRBV12-4|few|.
CASSTGLGHSYEQYF
TGTGCCAGCAGCACCGGCCTGGGACATTCCTACGAGCAGTACTTC
>TRBJ2-1|TRBV5-1|many|TRBD2
CASSSSLAGTKGEQFF
TGCGCCAGCAGCTCCTCACTAGCGGGGACCAAGGGAGAGCAGTTCTTC
>TRBJ1-3|TRBV29-1|.|.
CSVEDSGAGNTIYF
TGCAGCGTTGAAGATTCAGGGGCTGGAAACACCATATATTTT
>TRBJ2-1|TRBV12-3/TRBV12-4|few|.
CASTDKNNEQFF
TGTGCCAGCACCGATAAAAACAATGAGCAGTTCTTC
>TRBJ2-1|TRBV5-1|many|.
CASSLEGGPYNEQFF
TGCGCCAGCAGCTTGGAGGGGGGACCCTACAATGAGCAGTTCTTC
>TRBJ2-2|TRBV5-1|few|.
CASSLFDRTGELFF
TGCGCCAGCAGCTTGTTCGACAGGACCGGGGAGCTGTTTTTT
>TRBJ1-1|TRBV29-1|.|.
CSARPYSTEAFF
TGCAGCGCCCGTCCCTACAGCACTGAAGCTTTCTTT
>TRBJ1-3|TRBV2|.|.
CASSAGTVSPGDTIYF
TGTGCCAGCAGCGCCGGGACGGTCAGTCCTGGGGACACCATATATTTT
>TRBJ2-1|TRBV9|.|.
CASSVSRATGNEQFF
TGTGCCAGCAGCGTCTCCCGGGCGACGGGGAATGAGCAGTTCTTC
>TRBJ1-1|TRBV4-3|few|.
CASSQDWAESSSTEAFF
TGCGCCAGCAGCCAAGATTGGGCAGAATCTTCGAGCACTGAAGCTTTCTTT
>TRBJ1-5|TRBV4-1|few|TRBD1
CASSPEPTGTGTYQPQHF
TGCGCCAGCAGCCCGGAACCTACCGGGACAGGCACATATCAGCCCCAGCATTTT
>TRBJ2-2|TRBV7-8|many|.
CASSPPSGTGELFF
TGTGCCAGCAGCCCCCCGTCGGGCACCGGGGAGCTGTTTTTT
>TRBJ1-2|TRBV29-1|.|TRBD1
CSVGRTGNYGYTF
TGCAGCGTTGGTAGGACAGGGAACTATGGCTACACCTTC
>TRBJ2-1|TRBV6-1|.|TRBD1
CASSQNAQDRASYNEQFF
TGTGCCAGCAGTCAGAACGCCCAAGACAGGGCTTCATACAATGAGCAGTTCTTC
>TRBJ2-3|TRBV24-1|.|.
CATSQASTDTQYF
TGTGCCACCAGCCAGGCTAGCACAGATACGCAGTATTTT
>TRBJ1-5|TRBV6-2/TRBV6-3|few|.
CASSQTQGTDFNQPQHF
TGTGCCAGCAGTCAGACTCAAGGGACGGATTTCAATCAGCCCCAGCATTTT
>TRBJ2-4|TRBV18|few|.
CASSWEGNLAKNIQYF
TGTGCCAGCTCATGGGAAGGGAACCTAGCCAAAAACATTCAGTACTTC
>TRBJ1-2|TRBV7-6|many|.
CAILEAIGAPNYGYTF
TGTGCCATCTTAGAGGCCATAGGGGCGCCTAACTATGGCTACACCTTC
>TRBJ1-4|TRBV27|.|.
CASSLRAPSFNEKLFF
TGTGCCAGCAGTTTAAGGGCCCCAAGCTTTAATGAAAAACTGTTTTTT
>TRBJ1-4|TRBV11-2|many|TRBD1
CASSLGQPTTNEKLFF
TGTGCCAGCAGCTTGGGACAGCCGACAACTAATGAAAAACTGTTTTTT
>TRBJ1-2|TRBV5-6|.|TRBD1
CASSPDGGDRDNGYTF
TGTGCCAGCAGCCCGGACGGTGGGGACAGGGACAATGGCTACACCTTC
>TRBJ1-6|TRBV28|many|TRBD1
CASRVKQGGNSPLHF
TGTGCCAGCAGAGTAAAACAGGGGGGGAATTCACCCCTCCACTTT
>TRBJ1-5|TRBV6-1|.|.
CASSEWGADSNQPQHF
TGTGCCAGCAGTGAATGGGGGGCAGACAGCAATCAGCCCCAGCATTTT
>TRBJ2-7|TRBV6-1|few|.
CASSERLSYEQYF
TGTGCCAGCAGTGAGCGGCTAAGCTACGAGCAGTACTTC
>TRBJ1-1|TRBV7-9|many|.
CASSPEWDSEAFF
TGTGCCAGCAGCCCTGAGTGGGATTCTGAAGCTTTCTTT
>TRBJ2-5|TRBV7-9|many|.
CASSLVGARETQYF
TGTGCCAGCAGCTTGGTGGGGGCCCGTGAGACCCAGTACTTC
>TRBJ2-1|TRBV27|many|.
CASSWTLQSYNEQFF
TGTGCCAGCAGTTGGACACTCCAATCCTACAATGAGCAGTTCTTC
>TRBJ1-2|TRBV20-1|few|TRBD1
CSASSGTGDMNYGYTF
TGCAGTGCTTCATCCGGGACAGGGGATATGAACTATGGCTACACCTTC
>TRBJ2-2|TRBV5-5|few|TRBD1
CASSLAKGAAGELFF
TGTGCCAGCAGCTTGGCCAAGGGGGCCGCCGGGGAGCTGTTTTTT
>TRBJ1-1|TRBV27|few|.
CASSFYWQGQGNTEAFF
TGTGCCAGCAGTTTTTATTGGCAGGGCCAGGGGAACACTGAAGCTTTCTTT
>TRBJ2-1|TRBV14|.|.
CASSQDRHEQFF
TGTGCCAGCAGCCAAGATAGGCATGAGCAGTTCTTC
>TRBJ1-1|TRBV7-6|many|TRBD1
CASSLTGVEAFF
TGTGCCAGCAGCCTCACAGGGGTTGAAGCTTTCTTT
>TRBJ1-1|TRBV20-1|many|TRBD1
CSASGTGRNTEAFF
TGCAGTGCCTCCGGGACAGGGAGGAACACTGAAGCTTTCTTT
>TRBJ1-4|TRBV4-3|.|.
CASSQRFGRESALLFF
TGCGCCAGCAGTCAAAGATTCGGCAGGGAAAGTGCCTTGCTGTTTTTT
>TRBJ2-7|TRBV25-1|.|TRBD1
CASSELGGALYEQYF
TGTGCCAGCAGTGAATTAGGGGGCGCCCTCTACGAGCAGTACTTC
>TRBJ1-5|TRBV7-9|.|.
CASSPPGVGLQPQHF
TGTGCCAGCAGCCCCCCTGGGGTTGGACTCCAGCCCCAGCATTTT
>TRBJ1-5|TRBV6-5|many|.
CASSSGQYSNQPQHF
TGTGCCAGCAGCTCAGGACAGTATAGCAATCAGCCCCAGCATTTT
>TRBJ2-1|TRBV5-6|.|.
CASSPLPPGLGNEQFF
TGTGCCAGCAGCCCGCTCCCCCCCGGCCTCGGGAATGAGCAGTTCTTC